One and the same sample provided the 22 T cell receptor beta chains below, sequenced in a study of CD4 and CD8 cells across lung adenocarcinoma regions listed by TCRdb under 2018. The library came from PCR. TCRdb shows the sequencer as HiSeq X Ten. TCRdb reprocessed the public reads (quality trimming at Q25 with fastp, clone calling with MiXCR) and kept in-frame beta chains. Rows are unified per CDR3 protein, each entry keeping the most common DNA and genes. This sample is represented by 25,000 to 30,000 distinct CDR3 sequences; 50% to 55% of them were singletons. The ten largest make up less than 60% of the sample. Sequencing was done on a sample of CD8+ T cells from the center of a lung tumor. Interpreted using the paper, the cell subset or site label stands for: tumor center region. Receptor source: a male donor with lung adenocarcinoma. The CD4 and CD8 labels of this study may be unreliable.

Note on this clonotype: At one of its ends the junction is not consistent with the germline gene, which may arise from a read error. The genes are TRBV4-1 and TRBJ2-5; 8 bases are shared with TRBD2. This CDR3 region has 14 residues. Germline V gene lookup returns CDR1 MGHRA and CDR2 YSYEKL. CDR3 region: CAGSGGGAPETQYF. The CDR3 DNA follows: TGCGCGGGCAGCGGGGGCGGTGCCCCAGAGACGCAGTACTTT.

This rearrangement joins TRBV27 to TRBJ2-6; no clear D gene. CDR1 is MNHEY, CDR2 SMNVEV, per germline (reference sequence). V was cut by 3 bases and J by 2 bases, with 5 bases left in between. The CDR3 length is 14 residues. The CDR3 DNA reads TGTGCCAGCAGTTTCGTCGCTGGGGCCAACGTCCTGACTTTC. Translating gives CASSFVAGANVLTF.

The chain recombines TRBV4-1 with TRBJ2-4, with D possibly TRBD1 on 6 matching bases. The V end lost 3 bases, the J end lost 13 bases, and 22 bases lay between the germline ends. CDR1 is MGHRA and CDR2 is YSYEKL in the germline V gene. This CDR3 comprises 15 residues. This chain's CDR3 is CASSQGLGAKNTQYF. The CDR3 DNA reads as TGCGCCAGCAGCCAGGGGCTGGGGGCCAAAAACACGCAGTACTTC.

V usage is TRBV3-1 and J usage is TRBJ2-1, with 10 bases fitting TRBD2. The V and J ends lost 5 bases and 0 bases, in that order; junction bases with no gene match: 4. In germline, CDR1 is LGHDT, CDR2 YNNKEL (reference sequence). The CDR3 runs 16 residues. CDR3 in amino acids: CASSKSGRASYNEQFF. CDR3 bases: TGTGCCAGCAGCAAAAGCGGGAGGGCCTCCTACAATGAGCAGTTCTTC.

The J gene is TRBJ2-1, the V gene TRBV6-1; 8 nucleotides agree with TRBD2. The CDR3 totals 15 residues. CDR1 and CDR2 (germline): MNHNS, SASEGT. V dropped 5 bases and J dropped 5; count of bases not matched to a gene: 8. CDR3 coding DNA: TGTGCCAGCAGTATAAGCGGGAGCTTCCACAATGAGCAGTTCTTC. Translating it yields CASSISGSFHNEQFF.

The genes are TRBV10-3 and TRBJ2-3; 8 positions agree with TRBD1. The germline gives CDR1 ENHRY, CDR2 SYGVKD. The CDR3 is 13 residues long. V shed 8 bases, J shed 10 bases, and the junction held 11 bases outside the gene matches. In DNA form, the CDR3 reads TGTGCCATCCAGGCAGGGGGCACAGGGGCGCAGTATTTT. As protein: CAIQAGGTGAQYF.

About this clonotype itself: At one of its ends the junction is not consistent with the germline gene, which may arise from a read error. The rearrangement links TRBV10-3 to TRBJ2-5; 8 bases match TRBD2. In germline, CDR1 is ENHRY, CDR2 SYGVKD. The CDR3 spans 14 residues. The chain's CDR3 is CAISSAGAAETQYF. For the CDR3, the DNA is TGTGCCATCAGTTCAGCGGGAGCTGCAGAGACCCAGTACTTT.

This clonotype was counted at least ten times. The rearrangement links TRBV6-1 to TRBJ2-3; D not resolved. Germline CDR1 MNHNS, CDR2 SASEGT. V lost 4 bases to trimming and J lost 8 bases, with 10 bases between them. CDR3 length: 12 amino acids. The CDR3 sequence: CASSASKGTQYF. CDR3 coding DNA: TGTGCCAGCAGTGCCAGTAAGGGTACGCAGTATTTT.

The chain couples TRBV10-3 to TRBJ2-1; 10 bases agree with TRBD2. The V segment lost 2 bases and the J segment 5 bases; nucleotides outside the gene matches: 15. The CDR3 extends over 19 amino acids. The germline V gene encodes CDR1 ENHRY and CDR2 SYGVKD. The CDR3 coding sequence is TGTGCCATCAGTGAGCTCGGGGAGCGGGAGGGGCGACTCCACAATGAGCAGTTCTTC. Its translation is CAISELGEREGRLHNEQFF.

As for this clonotype: One end of the junction does not line up with germline, which may come from a read error. This rearrangement joins TRBV10-3 to TRBJ2-3; 8 bases map to TRBD2. The germline CDR1 and CDR2 sequences are ENHRY and SYGVKD. This CDR3 has 14 residues. Here the CDR3 reads CAVSSAGAADTQYF. CDR3 in DNA: TGTGCGGTCAGTTCAGCGGGAGCTGCAGATACCCAGTATTTT.

This clonotype was observed at least ten times. The rearrangement links TRBV6-1 to TRBJ2-2; TRBD1 matches 7 bases. In germline, CDR1 is MNHNS, CDR2 SASEGT. With V trimmed by 1 base and J by 7 bases, 6 bases remained unmatched. The CDR3 extends over 15 amino acids. Here the CDR3 reads CASSEVVGGGGELFF. CDR3 DNA: TGTGCCAGCAGTGAAGTGGTAGGGGGCGGCGGGGAGCTGTTTTTT.

This chain joins TRBV6-1 and TRBJ2-3; TRBD2 is a possible D gene (7 bases). CDR1 and CDR2 from the germline V gene are MNHNS and SASEGT. V gave up 6 bases and J gave up 11 bases, with 30 bases separating them. The CDR3 extends over 17 amino acids. In nucleotides, the CDR3 is TGTGCCAGCAGGGGGGGCCGGGACTACACTAGCACAAATATGCAGTATTTT. Its translation is CASRGGRDYTSTNMQYF.

CDR3 sequence: CASSLMRLGRTDTQYF. The CDR3 bases are TGTGCCAGCAGCTTAATGCGATTGGGCCGCACAGATACGCAGTATTTT. The chain couples TRBV7-2 to TRBJ2-3; D remains unclear. V shed 2 bases and J shed 1 base, with 13 bases lying between them. Germline CDR1 and CDR2: SGHTA and FQGNSA. This CDR3 comprises 16 residues.

This clonotype was counted many times. The chain combines TRBV3-1 with TRBJ2-1, with 12 bases matching TRBD2. The V segment lost 5 bases and the J segment 4 bases; nucleotides outside the gene matches: 12. Germline-derived CDR1 and CDR2 are LGHDT and YNNKEL (reference sequence). There are 18 residues in the CDR3. CDR3 amino acids: CASSNDLGLAGLYNEQFF. The CDR3 nucleotides are TGTGCCAGCAGCAATGATCTCGGACTAGCGGGATTGTACAATGAGCAGTTCTTC.

The chain uses TRBV4-1 and TRBJ2-3; 7 bases agree with TRBD2. The closer fit of TRBJ2-7 to the DNA end suggests the J call may be wrong. The V gene's germline CDR1 is MGHRA and CDR2 YSYEKL. The CDR3 consists of 17 residues. DNA for the CDR3: TGCGCCAGCAGCCAAGTTATCTCGCGGGAGCCCACAAATACGCAGTACTTC. As protein: CASSQVISREPTNTQYF.

A word on this clonotype: A junction end diverges from the germline sequence, so it may reflect a read error. The chain combines TRBV25-1 with TRBJ1-1, with D possibly being TRBD1 (5 bases). Germline loops: CDR1 MGHDK, CDR2 SYGVNS. The CDR3 spans 12 residues. The CDR3 sequence: CASRQAHTEATF. The CDR3 DNA sequence: TGTGCCAGCAGACAGGCTCACACTGAAGCTACCTTC. Variable domain in full (rest from reference TRBV25-1 and TRBJ1-1): EADIYQTPRYLVIGTGKKITLECSQTMGHDKMYWYQQDPGMELHLIHYSYGVNSTEKGDLSSESTVSRIRTEHFPLTLESARPSHTSQYLCASRQAHTEATFGQGTRLTVV.

The genes are TRBV6-1 and TRBJ2-3; 8 bases map to TRBD1. CDR1 MNHNS and CDR2 SASEGT come from the germline V gene. The CDR3 has 13 amino acids. With 6 bases clipped from V and 4 bases from J, the junction kept 3 bases outside the gene matches. DNA of the CDR3: TGTGCCAGCAGAAAACAGGGGGCAGATACGCAGTATTTT. It translates to CASRKQGADTQYF.

On this clonotype: The junction and the germline gene differ at one end; a read error may be behind it. J is TRBJ2-3 and V is TRBV4-1; D call uncertain. Germline loops: CDR1 MGHRA, CDR2 YSYEKL. This CDR3 spans 17 amino acids. The CDR3 DNA follows: TGCGCCAGCAGCGAGGTGGGTGGCGGCGGTGTACAAGATACCCAGTATTTT. Its translation is CASSEVGGGGVQDTQYF.

Turning to this clonotype: The germline gene is not matched at one end of the junction; a read error may be the cause. The chain joins TRBV6-1 to TRBJ2-5; D is possibly TRBD2 (6 bases). Germline V CDR1 and CDR2: MNHNS, SASEGT. The CDR3 has 17 amino acids. The CDR3 DNA sequence: TGTGCCAGCACCGATAGCGGTAGGACGGAACCCGGGGAGACCCATTACTTC. Protein product: CASTDSGRTEPGETHYF.

This clonotype was seen many times. V and J are TRBV7-2 and TRBJ2-7; no firm D call. CDR1 and CDR2 from the germline V gene are SGHTA and FQGNSA. V gave up 3 bases and J gave up 1 base, with 7 bases separating them. The CDR3 totals 13 residues. CDR3 nucleotides: TGTGCCAGCAGCTTCATCAATTCCTACGAGCAGTACTTC. This codes for CASSFINSYEQYF.

Comment on this clonotype: The germline gene is not matched at one end of the junction; a read error may be the cause. This chain links TRBV10-1 with TRBJ2-3, with D perhaps assigned TRBD1 or TRBD2 (6 bases each). From germline, CDR1 is WNHNN and CDR2 SYGVQD (reference sequence). The CDR3 length is 15 residues. The CDR3 loop reads CARGDGGREPETQYF. For the CDR3, the DNA is TGCGCCAGGGGGGACGGGGGCCGTGAACCAGAGACGCAGTACTTT.

This clonotype turned up a few times. The J gene is TRBJ2-4, the V gene TRBV9; D may match TRBD1 or TRBD2 (5 bases each). The end of the DNA aligns better with TRBJ2-7, so the J call may be wrong. CDR3 length equals 14 residues. The germline gives CDR1 SGDLS, CDR2 YYNGEE. CDR3 sequence reads: CASSSRDGLYEQYF. In DNA, the CDR3 is TGTGCCAGCAGCTCTCGGGACGGTCTCTACGAGCAGTACTTC.